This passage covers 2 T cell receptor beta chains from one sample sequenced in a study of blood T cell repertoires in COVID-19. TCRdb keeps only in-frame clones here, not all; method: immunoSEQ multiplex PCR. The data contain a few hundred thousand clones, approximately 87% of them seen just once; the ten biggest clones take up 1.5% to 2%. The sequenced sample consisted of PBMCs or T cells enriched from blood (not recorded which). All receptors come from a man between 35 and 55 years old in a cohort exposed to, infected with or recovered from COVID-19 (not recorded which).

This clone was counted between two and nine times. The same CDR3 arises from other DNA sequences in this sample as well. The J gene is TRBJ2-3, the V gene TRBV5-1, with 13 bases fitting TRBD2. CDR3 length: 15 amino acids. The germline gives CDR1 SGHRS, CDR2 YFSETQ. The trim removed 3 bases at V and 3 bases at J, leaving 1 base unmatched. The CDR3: CASSSTSGRTDTQYF. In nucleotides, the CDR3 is TGCGCCAGCAGCTCGACTAGCGGGAGGACAGATACGCAGTATTTT.

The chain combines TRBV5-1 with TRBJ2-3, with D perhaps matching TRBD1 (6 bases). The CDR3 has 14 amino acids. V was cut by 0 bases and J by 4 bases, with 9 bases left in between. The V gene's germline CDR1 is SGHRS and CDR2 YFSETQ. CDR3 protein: CASSLASGADTQYF. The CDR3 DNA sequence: TGCGCCAGCAGCTTGGCCTCAGGGGCAGATACGCAGTATTTT.